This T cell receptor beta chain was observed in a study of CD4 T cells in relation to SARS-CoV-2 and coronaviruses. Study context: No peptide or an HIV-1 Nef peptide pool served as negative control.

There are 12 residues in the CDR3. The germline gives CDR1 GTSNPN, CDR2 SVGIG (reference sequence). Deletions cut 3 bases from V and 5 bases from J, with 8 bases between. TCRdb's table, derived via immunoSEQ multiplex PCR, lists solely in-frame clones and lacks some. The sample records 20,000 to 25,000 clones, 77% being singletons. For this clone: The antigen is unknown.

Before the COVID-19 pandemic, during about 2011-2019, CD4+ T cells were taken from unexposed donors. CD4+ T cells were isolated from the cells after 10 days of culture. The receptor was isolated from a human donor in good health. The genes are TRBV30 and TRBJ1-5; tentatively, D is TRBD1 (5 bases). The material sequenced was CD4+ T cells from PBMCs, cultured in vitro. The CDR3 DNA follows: TGTGCCTGGAGCTTGGGGGATCAGCCCCAGCATTTT. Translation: CAWSLGDQPQHF.